This note documents a single TCR beta chain sequence. In the original analysis: Scientists estimated how many nucleated cells there were by amplifying reference gene primers. Clones were read by immunoSEQ multiplex PCR, and TCRdb kept only the in-frame ones, dropping some. D and trimming come from the DNA, and the V and J calls and clone size come from that table. The table has some 280,000 clones, about nine tenths seen once. After removal of 7 bases from V and 11 bases from J, the junction contained 13 bases not matched to a gene. Germline assignment: CDR1 LNHDA and CDR2 SQIVND (reference sequence). This CDR3 is built from 15 residues. This record comes from a study of blood T cell repertoires in COVID-19. Study summary: Researchers got acute and convalescent COVID-19 samples from the United States, Italy and Spain. Nucleic acid was either cDNA or gDNA, and it came from T cells, B-cell-depleted T cells, or PBMCs.

The specimen was peripheral blood. The chain combines TRBV19 with TRBJ2-1, with 11 positions matching TRBD2. This receptor was taken from a woman in her forties who had recovered from COVID-19. CDR3 sequence: CASTQSIGTSGKQFF. CDR3 in DNA: TGTGCCAGTACCCAATCAATCGGGACTAGCGGTAAGCAGTTCTTC.